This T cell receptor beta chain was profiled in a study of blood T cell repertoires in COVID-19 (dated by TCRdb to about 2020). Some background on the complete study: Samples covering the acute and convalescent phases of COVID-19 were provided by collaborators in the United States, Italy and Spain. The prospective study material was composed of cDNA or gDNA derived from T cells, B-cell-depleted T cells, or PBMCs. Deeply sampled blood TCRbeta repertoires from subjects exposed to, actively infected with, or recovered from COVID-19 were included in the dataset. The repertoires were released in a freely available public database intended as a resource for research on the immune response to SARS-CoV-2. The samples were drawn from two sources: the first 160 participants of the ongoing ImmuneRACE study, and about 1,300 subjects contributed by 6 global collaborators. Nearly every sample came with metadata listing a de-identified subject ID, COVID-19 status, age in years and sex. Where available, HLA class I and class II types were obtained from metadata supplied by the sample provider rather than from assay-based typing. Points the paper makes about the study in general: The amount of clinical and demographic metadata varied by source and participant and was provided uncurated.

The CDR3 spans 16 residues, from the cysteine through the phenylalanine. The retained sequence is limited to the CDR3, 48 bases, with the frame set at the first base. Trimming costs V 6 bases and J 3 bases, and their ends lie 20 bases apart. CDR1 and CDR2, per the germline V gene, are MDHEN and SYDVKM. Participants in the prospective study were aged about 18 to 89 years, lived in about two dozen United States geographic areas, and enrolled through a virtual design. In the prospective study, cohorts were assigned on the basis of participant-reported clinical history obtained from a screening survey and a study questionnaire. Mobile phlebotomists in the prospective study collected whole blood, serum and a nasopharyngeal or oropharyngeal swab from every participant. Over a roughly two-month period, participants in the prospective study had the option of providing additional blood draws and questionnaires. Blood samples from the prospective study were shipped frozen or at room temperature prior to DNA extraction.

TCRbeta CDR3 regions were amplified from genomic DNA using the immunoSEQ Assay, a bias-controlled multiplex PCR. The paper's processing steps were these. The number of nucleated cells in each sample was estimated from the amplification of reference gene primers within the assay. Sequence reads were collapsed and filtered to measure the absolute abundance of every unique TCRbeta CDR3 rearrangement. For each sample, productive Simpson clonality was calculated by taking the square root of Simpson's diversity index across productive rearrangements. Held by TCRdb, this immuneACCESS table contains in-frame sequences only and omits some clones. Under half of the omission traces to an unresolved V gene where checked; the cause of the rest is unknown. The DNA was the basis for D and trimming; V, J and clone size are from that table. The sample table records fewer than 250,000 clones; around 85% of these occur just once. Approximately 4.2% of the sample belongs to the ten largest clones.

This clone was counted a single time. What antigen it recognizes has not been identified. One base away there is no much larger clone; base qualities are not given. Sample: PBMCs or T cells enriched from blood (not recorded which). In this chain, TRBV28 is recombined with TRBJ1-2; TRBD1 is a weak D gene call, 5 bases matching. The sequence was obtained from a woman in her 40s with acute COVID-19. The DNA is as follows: TGTGCCAGCAGCTCGGGGGGGACCCCGGGAGACTATGGCTACACCTTC. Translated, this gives CASSSGGTPGDYGYTF.